Below are 14 T cell receptor beta chains sequenced from a single sample in a study of shared clonotypes between healthy human individuals (dated by TCRdb to the early 2020s). Libraries were constructed by the immunoSEQ multiplex PCR assay. The table was pulled from immuneACCESS by TCRdb, which kept in-frame rearrangements only. Such tables lose some clones; where checked, under half of the loss comes from unresolved V genes, and the rest has no known cause. This sample lists approximately 1.9 million clones; roughly 95% were detected once. The ten largest clones add up to 1.5% to 2% of the sample. CD8 naive samples were CD45RO-negative cells positively selected for CCR7, giving a CD45RA+CCR7+ population that excluded TemRA cells. The material sequenced was naive CD8+ T cells from PBMCs. This specimen's cell subset or site label, per the study, means: CD45RA+CCR7+. The receptor set was obtained from a man aged 18-30 years in good health. Some clones in this sample may be carry-over from other donors' samples.

This clone has just one count. This sequence joins TRBV30 and TRBJ1-1; TRBD1 is a possible D gene (5 bases). The germline CDR1 and CDR2 sequences are GTSNPN and SVGIG (reference sequence). The CDR3 loop spans 14 amino acids. V was clipped by 0 bases and J by 1 base, with 9 bases between them. The CDR3 loop reads CAWSVQGRNTEAFF. The CDR3, as DNA: TGTGCCTGGAGTGTGCAGGGCAGGAACACTGAAGCTTTCTTT.

The chain has TRBV30 and TRBJ1-1; the D gene is possibly TRBD1 (6 bases). Trimming cost V 1 base and J 0 bases, with 9 bases left between them. The CDR3 length is 14 residues. Germline values: CDR1 GTSNPN, CDR2 SVGIG (reference sequence). The CDR3, as DNA: TGTGCCTGGAGTGAGGGGGGGATGAACACTGAAGCTTTCTTT. This encodes CAWSEGGMNTEAFF.

V usage is TRBV5-1 and J usage is TRBJ2-1; possibly TRBD2 for D (6 bases). V was cut by 0 bases and J by 3 bases, with 16 bases left in between. This CDR3 has 17 amino acids. Germline values: CDR1 SGHRS, CDR2 YFSETQ. CDR3: CASSLGWGGNSYNEQFF. The CDR3 coding sequence is TGCGCCAGCAGCTTGGGGTGGGGCGGGAACAGCTACAATGAGCAGTTCTTC.

J is TRBJ2-1 and V is TRBV4-1; D is possibly TRBD2 (5 bases). Germline lookup yields CDR1 MGHRA and CDR2 YSYEKL. CDR3 length: 15 amino acids. V lost 0 bases and J 7 bases, leaving 13 bases between the germline ends. The DNA of the CDR3 is TGCGCCAGCAGCCAAGACGTGGGAGTGGAAAATGAGCAGTTCTTC. This codes for CASSQDVGVENEQFF.

In regard to this clone: One end of the junction is discordant with germline, which a read error may explain. The sample carries other DNA sequences with the same CDR3. The rearrangement links TRBV30 to TRBJ2-3, with 11 bases fitting TRBD2. Germline V gene lookup returns CDR1 GTSNPN and CDR2 SVGIG (reference sequence). The CDR3 is 16 residues long. CDR3 sequence reads: CAWSEWASGRTDTQYF. The CDR3 DNA reads TGTGCCTGGAGTGAATGGGCTAGCGGGAGGACAGATACTCAGTATTTT.

The V gene is TRBV30, the J gene TRBJ1-4; no definite D call. Trimming removed 2 bases from V and 8 bases from J, with 15 bases in between. Germline-derived CDR1 and CDR2 are GTSNPN and SVGIG (reference sequence). The CDR3 consists of 14 residues. Written as DNA, the CDR3 is TGTGCCTGGAGTATATCAACCTTAAACGAAAAACTGTTTTTT. The encoded protein is CAWSISTLNEKLFF. Drawing the rest from reference TRBV30 and TRBJ1-4, the complete variable domain is SQTIHQWPATLVQPVGSPLSLECTVEGTSNPNLYWYRQAAGRGLQLLFYSVGIGQISSEVPQNLSASRPQDRQFILSSKKLLLSDSGFYLCAWSISTLNEKLFFGSGTQLSVL.

This sequence joins TRBV7-9 and TRBJ2-7; D gene ambiguous. CDR1 and CDR2 from the germline V gene are SEHNR and FQNEAQ (reference sequence). CDR3 size: 13 residues. Trimming cost V 5 bases and J 2 bases, with 10 bases left between them. CDR3 bases: TGTGCCAGCAGCCCCATCGGAACCTACGAGCAGTACTTC. Amino acid sequence: CASSPIGTYEQYF. Full variable domain (missing parts from reference TRBV7-9 and TRBJ2-7): DTGVSQNPRHKITKRGQNVTFRCDPISEHNRLYWYRQTLGQGPEFLTYFQNEAQLEKSRLLSDRFSAERPKGSFSTLEIQRTEQGDSAMYLCASSPIGTYEQYFGPGTRLTVT.

This clone was recorded once. The V and J genes are TRBV5-8 and TRBJ1-1; D remains ambiguous. Germline V lookup: CDR1 SGHTS, CDR2 YDEGEE. V dropped 3 bases and J dropped 0 bases, with 12 bases sitting between them. The CDR3 has 15 residues. CDR3 loop: CASSWAKVMNTEAFF. CDR3 nucleotide sequence: TGTGCCAGCAGCTGGGCGAAGGTCATGAACACTGAAGCTTTCTTT.

The rearrangement joins TRBV7-2 to TRBJ2-1; TRBD2 aligns across 13 bases. After removal of 3 bases from V and 0 bases from J, the junction contained 2 bases not matched to a gene. CDR1 and CDR2 (germline): SGHTA, FQGNSA. CDR3 length: 17 residues. CDR3 nucleotides: TGTGCCAGCAGCTTTTGGACTAGCGGGAGCTCCTACAATGAGCAGTTCTTC. It encodes CASSFWTSGSSYNEQFF.

The chain is built from TRBV25-1 and TRBJ1-1, with D unresolved. The length of the CDR3 is 12 residues. Per germline, CDR1 MGHDK and CDR2 SYGVNS. Trimming pared 7 bases from V and 6 bases from J, leaving 12 bases between. CDR3 amino acids: CASKMGISEAFF. CDR3 bases: TGTGCCAGCAAAATGGGAATCTCTGAAGCTTTCTTT.

For the CDR3, the DNA is TGTGCCAGCAGTCTAACAGGGGCGGCGGGCTACACCTTC. It codes for CASSLTGAAGYTF. This chain links TRBV27 with TRBJ1-2; 7 bases match TRBD1. This CDR3 has 13 residues. CDR1 MNHEY and CDR2 SMNVEV come from the germline V gene (reference sequence). V trimming: 5 bases; J trimming: 8 bases; junction bases outside the gene matches: 8.

The chain couples TRBV6-6 to TRBJ2-5, with D maybe TRBD1 (5 bases). Between the trimmed V and J ends, which lost 2 bases and 4 bases, there was a span of 14 bases. CDR3 size: 15 residues. In germline, CDR1 is MNHNY, CDR2 SVGAGI (reference sequence). DNA of the CDR3: TGTGCCAGCAGTTACCCTGAAGGGGTCGGAGAGACCCAGTACTTC. Its translation is CASSYPEGVGETQYF.

This sequence joins TRBV27 and TRBJ2-7; 7 nucleotides agree with TRBD2. J was trimmed by 2 bases and V by 6 bases; bases with no gene match: 7. Germline CDR1 and CDR2: MNHEY and SMNVEV (reference sequence). The CDR3 spans 14 residues. The CDR3 coding sequence is TGTGCCAGCAGCCCTGGTGCGGGGGCCTACGAGCAGTACTTC. Amino acids: CASSPGAGAYEQYF.

This clone was seen once. V and J are TRBV30 and TRBJ2-7, with D hard to call. V was pared by 0 bases and J by 6 bases, with 15 bases between. Germline-derived CDR1 and CDR2 are GTSNPN and SVGIG (reference sequence). This CDR3 has 14 residues. CDR3 sequence (DNA): TGTGCCTGGAGTGTTTTACAGACCCTTGGCGAGCAGTACTTC. Its translation: CAWSVLQTLGEQYF.